One sample yielded the 2 T cell receptor beta chains listed below, sequenced in a study of blood T cell repertoires in COVID-19 (dated by TCRdb to 2020 to 2021). The library was made by the immunoSEQ multiplex PCR assay. The table comes from immuneACCESS by way of TCRdb, which keeps in-frame sequences with V and J called. Part of the clones is missing from these tables; in studies checked, under half for an unresolved V gene and the rest for unknown reasons. This sample holds about 280,000 clones; roughly 89% were observed only once. The ten top clones hold roughly 6.2% of the sample. Sequenced: PBMCs or T cells enriched from blood (not recorded which). Source of these receptors: a woman in her 40s who had recovered from COVID-19.

The chain employs TRBV7-9 and TRBJ1-5; D is ambiguous. Germline values: CDR1 SEHNR, CDR2 FQNEAQ (reference sequence). This CDR3 comprises 13 residues. V shed 1 base and J shed 6 bases, with 7 bases lying between them. The CDR3 DNA is TGTGCCAGCAGCTTAGACGGGTTTCAGCCCCAGCATTTT. It encodes CASSLDGFQPQHF.

V gene TRBV7-2 combines with J gene TRBJ1-5; tentatively, D is TRBD1 (6 bases). The CDR3 extends over 15 amino acids. V lost 3 bases, J lost 5 bases, and 14 bases lay in between. Germline-derived CDR1 and CDR2 are SGHTA and FQGNSA. Here the CDR3 DNA reads TGTGCCAGCAGCTTGGAAGGGGGTTGGGATCAGCCCCAGCATTTT. The encoded protein is CASSLEGGWDQPQHF.